The entry that follows covers one T cell receptor beta chain sequence. Its antigen is unknown. The data stem from a study of graft-versus-host responses after intestinal transplantation. Findings of the study overall: GvH clone levels peaked in circulation, and this peak was associated with early post-transplant HvG declines.

Germline V gene sequence: CDR1 SEHNR, CDR2 FQNEAQ (reference sequence). Losses at the gene ends were 4 bases for V and 0 bases for J; bases not matched to a gene: 8. The length of the CDR3 is 18 residues. Processing released intraepithelial and lamina propria lymphocytes from the graft tissue. Sequencing used immunoSEQ multiplex PCR; TCRdb keeps in-frame clones, though not all of them. Of almost 4,500 clones in the sample, roughly 72% were seen once. The V call is TRBV7-9, the J call TRBJ2-6; TRBD1 aligns across 8 bases. The TCR was taken from a human patient who received an intestinal transplant, so some T cells may come from the graft donor. Specimen: ileum tissue, collected 17 days after transplant. The CDR3 DNA follows: TGTGCCAGCAGCTCGCAGGGGACAGGCTTCTCTGGGGCCAACGTCCTGACTTTC. Translating it yields CASSSQGTGFSGANVLTF.